This T cell receptor (beta chain) was sequenced for a study of immune evolution from preneoplasia to lung adenocarcinoma. Study at large: HLA loss of heterozygosity: 6% to 7.5% AIS, under 19% MIA, about 30% ADC, none AAH.

The sample holds one count of this clone. Its antigen remains unidentified. Study-wide findings and caveats: T cell clonality was higher in KRAS-mutant than EGFR-mutant or wild-type nodules.

This CDR3 has 17 residues. Germline loops: CDR1 SGDLS, CDR2 YYNGEE. Between the trimmed V and J ends, which lost 4 bases and 1 base, there was a span of 18 bases. The method was immunoSEQ multiplex PCR; TCRdb's version includes in-frame clones alone and lacks a portion of them. The data hold around 8,200 clones, with around 76% observed a single time. The sequence was collected from a person in their 70s with lung adenocarcinoma. Sequencing used FFPE minimally invasive lung adenocarcinoma tissue. This chain connects TRBV9 to TRBJ2-4, with D possibly being TRBD1 (5 bases). The CDR3 DNA follows: TGTGCCAGCAGCCCCAGAAGGGGAAACAGGGCCAAAAACATTCAGTACTTC. It codes for CASSPRRGNRAKNIQYF. Drawing the rest from reference TRBV9 and TRBJ2-4, the complete variable domain is DSGVTQTPKHLITATGQRVTLRCSPRSGDLSVYWYQQSLDQGLQFLIQYYNGEERAKGNILERFSAQQFPDLHSELNLSSLELGDSALYFCASSPRRGNRAKNIQYFGAGTRLSVL.